This T cell receptor beta chain comes out of a study of PD-1 blockade in classical Hodgkin lymphoma. Study findings and constraints: CD4+ but not CD8+ TCR diversity rose significantly by C4D1. Baseline diversity was lower in partial responders and progressors than complete responders. Patients who began taking nivolumab under 1 year after ASCT were left out.

Time point of the sample: cycle 4 day 1 (C4D1), after less than 7 weeks of nivolumab. Patients all relapsed after autologous stem cell transplantation, and there was variation in brentuximab vedotin exposure. Repertoires were generated with immunoSEQ multiplex PCR, while TCRdb's copy carries only in-frame clones and drops some. The sample gives 80,000 to 95,000 clones, 83% of which show up once; about 17% is in the top ten. Germline V gene sequence: CDR1 SGHRS, CDR2 YFSETQ. Trimming shortened V by 0 bases and J by 8 bases, and 12 bases separated the two germline ends. The CDR3 spans 14 residues. Worth noting for this clone: The antigen is undetermined.

The rearrangement joins TRBV5-1 to TRBJ2-1, with D possibly called TRBD1 or TRBD2 (5 bases each). The sequence came from a human donor with classical Hodgkin lymphoma. Source: peripheral blood mononuclear cells (PBMCs), taken before the fourth cycle of nivolumab. DNA of the CDR3: TGCGCCAGCAGCTTGGGACAGCGGTGGGATGAGCAGTTCTTC. Translation: CASSLGQRWDEQFF.